This passage covers 25 T cell receptor beta chains from one sample sequenced in a study of CD8 T cells in ankylosing spondylitis. TCRdb ran MiXCR on the 5' RACE reads and lists one entry per CDR3 protein. The table lists 350,000 to 400,000 distinct CDR3 sequences, more than 20% of them singletons, with around 12% in the top ten. What was sequenced was blood, either unsorted or a sorted T cell fraction (not recorded which). The receptor source for this set is a male donor with ankylosing spondylitis or in good health (not recorded which).

This clonotype came up a few times. The chain links TRBV6-2 or TRBV6-3 to TRBJ2-7, with D possibly being TRBD1 or TRBD2 (5 bases each). Per germline, CDR1 MNHEY and CDR2 SVGEGT. Trimming shortened V by 2 bases and J by 0 bases, and 26 bases separated the two germline ends. This CDR3 has 20 amino acids. CDR3 protein: CASSYPQWGPDVRRSYEQYF. The CDR3 DNA is TGTGCCAGCAGTTACCCCCAATGGGGACCCGATGTTCGGCGCTCCTACGAGCAGTACTTC.

This clonotype has a handful of counts. V is TRBV10-2 and J is TRBJ1-5; 8 positions match TRBD1. Germline values: CDR1 WSHSY, CDR2 SAAADI. J lost 3 bases, V lost 6 bases, and 7 bases had no gene match. CDR3 length equals 15 residues. CDR3 protein: CASRPGQANNQPQHF. The CDR3 DNA reads as TGCGCCAGCAGGCCGGGACAGGCCAACAATCAGCCCCAGCATTTT.

In this sample, this clonotype turned up once. The rearrangement uses TRBV4-1 and TRBJ2-1; D is unclear. CDR3 length: 15 amino acids. Deletions cut 7 bases from V and 2 bases from J, with 15 bases between. Germline-derived CDR1 and CDR2 are MGHRA and YSYEKL. The CDR3 DNA follows: TGCGCCAGCAACGATATTATAAACACCTACAATGAGCAGTTCTTC. Translated, it gives CASNDIINTYNEQFF.

The chain uses TRBV29-1 and TRBJ1-1; no clear D. This CDR3 is built from 11 residues. Germline CDR1 and CDR2: SQVTM and ANQGSEA. V was trimmed by 6 bases and J by 5 bases, leaving 10 bases between them. CDR3 nucleotide sequence: TGCAGCGTAGATCTGGGGACTGAAGCTTTCTTT. This encodes CSVDLGTEAFF.

This rearrangement joins TRBV2 to TRBJ2-2; the D is unclear. V lost 7 bases and J 0 bases, leaving 6 bases between the germline ends. The CDR3 is made up of 13 amino acids. Germline lookup yields CDR1 SNHLY and CDR2 FYNNEI. CDR3 nucleotides: TGTGCCAGCACGGGCACGAACACCGGGGAGCTGTTTTTT. Translated, it gives CASTGTNTGELFF.

The CDR3 reads CASSRLAQTDTQYF. The DNA of the CDR3 is TGCGCCAGCAGCAGACTAGCCCAGACAGATACGCAGTATTTT. The chain links TRBV10-2 to TRBJ2-3, with TRBD2 matching over 7 bases. CDR1 is WSHSY, CDR2 SAAADI, per germline. The CDR3 consists of 14 residues. The V gene end was trimmed by 6 bases and the J gene end by 3 bases; junction bases not matched to a gene: 6.

This clonotype was detected a few times. For the CDR3, the DNA is TGTGCCAGCAGCCTCGGACGGGGGGACCACAATGAGCAGTTCTTC. Translation gives CASSLGRGDHNEQFF. This rearrangement joins TRBV12-3 or TRBV12-4 to TRBJ2-1; TRBD2 aligns across 7 bases. V lost 6 bases to trimming and J lost 5 bases; unmatched junction nucleotides: 10. The CDR3 spans 15 residues.

The chain has TRBV6-5 and TRBJ2-7; D remains unclear. Germline CDR1 and CDR2: MNHEY and SVGAGI. V gave up 2 bases and J gave up 0 bases, with 14 bases separating them. This CDR3 has 16 amino acids. Here the CDR3 reads CASSYGHPPSSYEQYF. The DNA for the CDR3 is TGTGCCAGCAGTTACGGGCACCCCCCCAGCTCCTACGAGCAGTACTTC.

This clonotype has just a few counts. The genes are TRBV25-1 and TRBJ2-1; 7 positions agree with TRBD2. The germline gives CDR1 MGHDK, CDR2 SYGVNS. CDR3 length: 19 amino acids. With 3 bases clipped from V and 0 bases from J, the junction kept 14 bases outside the gene matches. The CDR3 coding sequence is TGTGCCAGCAGTGACTCGGGGGAGGGTGGCTTTAGCTCCTACAATGAGCAGTTCTTC. Residues: CASSDSGEGGFSSYNEQFF. Complete variable domain (other parts from reference TRBV25-1 and TRBJ2-1): EADIYQTPRYLVIGTGKKITLECSQTMGHDKMYWYQQDPGMELHLIHYSYGVNSTEKGDLSSESTVSRIRTEHFPLTLESARPSHTSQYLCASSDSGEGGFSSYNEQFFGPGTRLTVL.

This chain uses TRBV9 with TRBJ2-7; D possibly corresponds to TRBD1 (6 bases). This CDR3 is built from 13 residues. Germline CDR1 reads SGDLS; CDR2 reads YYNGEE. Deletions cut 3 bases from V and 3 bases from J, with 10 bases between. DNA of the CDR3: TGTGCCAGCAGCGATCTGGACAGCTACGAGCAGTACTTC. This encodes CASSDLDSYEQYF. The full variable domain, rest sourced from reference TRBV9 and TRBJ2-7, is DSGVTQTPKHLITATGQRVTLRCSPRSGDLSVYWYQQSLDQGLQFLIQYYNGEERAKGNILERFSAQQFPDLHSELNLSSLELGDSALYFCASSDLDSYEQYFGPGTRLTVT.

The J gene is TRBJ2-7, the V gene TRBV4-1; D might be TRBD2 (5 bases). CDR1 MGHRA and CDR2 YSYEKL come from the germline V gene. The germline V and J ends were trimmed by 4 bases and 2 bases, with 12 bases remaining between them. CDR3 size: 14 residues. The CDR3 spells CASSPGFGPYEQYF. The CDR3 DNA reads as TGCGCCAGCAGCCCGGGATTTGGGCCCTACGAGCAGTACTTC.

The V call is TRBV9, the J call TRBJ2-7; tentative D call: TRBD1 (6 bases). Germline lookup yields CDR1 SGDLS and CDR2 YYNGEE. V was clipped by 3 bases and J by 6 bases, with 16 bases between them. This CDR3 comprises 14 residues. The DNA of the CDR3 is TGTGCCAGCAGCGCCAAAATACAGGGTTCCGAGCAGTACTTC. Protein product: CASSAKIQGSEQYF.

This clonotype came up a few times. The chain joins TRBV9 to TRBJ1-4, with 7 bases lining up with TRBD1. V shed 2 bases, J shed 2 bases, and the junction held 3 bases outside the gene matches. There are 15 residues in the CDR3. Germline assignment: CDR1 SGDLS and CDR2 YYNGEE. CDR3 nucleotides: TGTGCCAGCAGCGTGACAGGGATGACTAATGAAAAACTGTTTTTT. The encoded protein is CASSVTGMTNEKLFF.

This clonotype was seen a few times. The V call is TRBV7-2, the J call TRBJ2-5; 7 nucleotides align to TRBD2. CDR1 SGHTA and CDR2 FQGNSA come from the germline V gene. V lost 4 bases and J lost 1; bases outside the gene matches: 9. There are 16 residues in the CDR3. Here the CDR3 DNA reads TGTGCCAGCAGCTCGGGAGGACTACTAACCCAAGAGACCCAGTACTTC. Amino acid sequence: CASSSGGLLTQETQYF.

The V gene is TRBV7-9, the J gene TRBJ2-2; 11 bases map to TRBD2. Germline loops: CDR1 SEHNR, CDR2 FQNEAQ (reference sequence). This CDR3 has 17 amino acids. Losses at the gene ends were 5 bases for V and 5 bases for J; bases not matched to a gene: 10. CDR3 protein: CASSKTYGTSGTGELFF. CDR3 sequence (DNA): TGTGCCAGCAGCAAAACTTATGGGACTAGCGGAACCGGGGAGCTGTTTTTT.

Ten or more counts support this clonotype. CDR3 protein: CSVEGDSASYEQYF. The CDR3 nucleotides read TGCAGCGTTGAAGGGGACAGTGCCTCCTACGAGCAGTACTTC. The genes are TRBV29-1 and TRBJ2-7; 7 bases fit TRBD1. Trimming cost V 1 base and J 0 bases; bases outside gene matches: 3. CDR1 is SQVTM, CDR2 ANQGSEA, per germline. The CDR3 spans 14 residues.

There are many counts of this clonotype. J is TRBJ2-7 and V is TRBV5-6; no reliable D call. This CDR3 contains 12 residues. CDR1 and CDR2 from the germline V gene are SGHDT and YYEEEE. Trimming cost V 4 bases and J 0 bases, with 5 bases left between them. CDR3 DNA sequence: TGTGCCAGCAGCGCAAGCTCCTACGAGCAGTACTTC. It codes for CASSASSYEQYF.

The chain employs TRBV2 and TRBJ2-7, with D perhaps matching TRBD1 (6 bases). The germline V gene encodes CDR1 SNHLY and CDR2 FYNNEI. Trimming removed 11 bases from V and 5 bases from J, with 16 bases in between. This CDR3 is 12 amino acids long. The CDR3 loop is CAVRPGVHEQYF. Written as DNA, the CDR3 is TGTGCCGTTCGCCCAGGGGTCCACGAGCAGTACTTC.

The V gene is TRBV6-4, the J gene TRBJ2-2; tentatively, D is TRBD1 or TRBD2 (6 bases each). Between the trimmed V and J ends, which lost 0 bases and 6 bases, there was a span of 11 bases. The CDR3 has 15 residues. Germline-derived CDR1 and CDR2 are MRHNA and SNTAGT. For the CDR3, the DNA is TGTGCCAGCAGTGACTCAGCAGGGGAGGCCGGGGAGCTGTTTTTT. Its protein product is CASSDSAGEAGELFF.

The rearrangement joins TRBV24-1 to TRBJ1-1; D is ambiguous. The CDR3 has 14 residues. Deletions cut 9 bases from V and 4 bases from J, with 17 bases between. Germline-derived CDR1 and CDR2 are KGHDR and SFDVKD. The CDR3: CATRGPGMGTEAFF. For the CDR3, the DNA is TGTGCCACCCGAGGACCGGGTATGGGCACTGAAGCTTTCTTT.

There are a few counts of this clonotype. V is TRBV6-2 or TRBV6-3 and J is TRBJ1-1; D is undetermined. There are 14 residues in the CDR3. The germline V gene encodes CDR1 MNHEY and CDR2 SVGEGT. V lost 7 bases and J 7 bases, leaving 19 bases between the germline ends. CDR3 coding DNA: TGTGCCAGCACCCACCTTGACACGGTCGGTGAAGCTTTCTTT. This encodes CASTHLDTVGEAFF.

The V and J genes are TRBV6-2 or TRBV6-3 and TRBJ2-2; the D gene is possibly TRBD2 (6 bases). This CDR3 comprises 17 residues. Germline V gives CDR1 MNHEY, CDR2 SVGEGT. V lost 2 bases and J lost 4, with 17 bases in between. The CDR3 bases are TGTGCCAGCAGTTACGAGACTAGAGACGAGGGCACCGGGGAGCTGTTTTTT. This encodes CASSYETRDEGTGELFF.

The sample holds a few counts of this clonotype. The chain combines TRBV7-8 with TRBJ2-1; maybe TRBD1 (6 bases). The CDR3 sequence is 17 residues long. Between the trimmed V and J ends, which lost 2 bases and 8 bases, there was a span of 22 bases. Per the germline V gene, CDR1 is SGHVS and CDR2 is FQNEAQ. The CDR3 here is CASSLKQGGQVLYEQFF. The CDR3 DNA follows: TGTGCCAGCAGCTTAAAACAGGGTGGTCAGGTTTTATATGAGCAGTTCTTC.

This clonotype came up a few times. The chain is built from TRBV7-8 and TRBJ2-7; 7 bases match TRBD2. Germline CDR1 is SGHVS and CDR2 is FQNEAQ. The trim removed 2 bases at V and 0 bases at J, leaving 4 bases unmatched. The CDR3 has 15 residues. CDR3 in amino acids: CASSLQRGPSYEQYF. The CDR3, as DNA: TGTGCCAGCAGCTTACAGCGGGGCCCCTCCTACGAGCAGTACTTC.

The chain recombines TRBV4-1 with TRBJ2-7; no clear D. Trimming took off 1 base at V and 0 bases at J, with 7 bases between the two ends. This CDR3 contains 14 residues. Germline CDR1 MGHRA, CDR2 YSYEKL. The CDR3 sequence: CASSQVLLSYEQYF. The CDR3 DNA follows: TGCGCCAGCAGCCAAGTGCTGCTCTCCTACGAGCAGTACTTC.